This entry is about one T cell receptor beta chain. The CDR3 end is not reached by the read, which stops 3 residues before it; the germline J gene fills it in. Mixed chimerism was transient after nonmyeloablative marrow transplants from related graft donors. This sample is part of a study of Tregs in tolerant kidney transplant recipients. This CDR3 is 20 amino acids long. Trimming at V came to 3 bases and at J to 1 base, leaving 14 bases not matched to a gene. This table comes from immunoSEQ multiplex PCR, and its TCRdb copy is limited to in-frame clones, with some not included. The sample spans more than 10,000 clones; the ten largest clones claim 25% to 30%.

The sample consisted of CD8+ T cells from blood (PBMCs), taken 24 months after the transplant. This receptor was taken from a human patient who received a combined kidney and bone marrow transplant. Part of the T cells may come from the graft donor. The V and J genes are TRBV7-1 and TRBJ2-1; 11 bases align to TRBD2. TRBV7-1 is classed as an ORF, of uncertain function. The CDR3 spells CASSSRMTSGIKTSYNEQFF. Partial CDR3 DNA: TGTGCCAGCAGCTCCCGAATGACTAGCGGGATAAAGACATCCTACAATGAG.